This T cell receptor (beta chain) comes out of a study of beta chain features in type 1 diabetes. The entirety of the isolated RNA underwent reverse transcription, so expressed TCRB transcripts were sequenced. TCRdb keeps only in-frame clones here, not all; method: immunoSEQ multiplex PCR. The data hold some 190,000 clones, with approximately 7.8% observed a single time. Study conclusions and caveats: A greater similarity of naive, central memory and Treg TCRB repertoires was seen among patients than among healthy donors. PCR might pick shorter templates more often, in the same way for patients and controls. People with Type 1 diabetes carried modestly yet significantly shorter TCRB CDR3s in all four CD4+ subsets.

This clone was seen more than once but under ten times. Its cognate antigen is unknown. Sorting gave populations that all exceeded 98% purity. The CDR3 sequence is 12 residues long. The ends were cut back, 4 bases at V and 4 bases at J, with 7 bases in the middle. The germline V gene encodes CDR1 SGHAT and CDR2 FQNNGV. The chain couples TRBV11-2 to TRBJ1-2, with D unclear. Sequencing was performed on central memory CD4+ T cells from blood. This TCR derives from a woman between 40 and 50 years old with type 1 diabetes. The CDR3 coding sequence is TGTGCCAGCAGCTCTCTCCCCTATGGCTACACCTTC. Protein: CASSSLPYGYTF.